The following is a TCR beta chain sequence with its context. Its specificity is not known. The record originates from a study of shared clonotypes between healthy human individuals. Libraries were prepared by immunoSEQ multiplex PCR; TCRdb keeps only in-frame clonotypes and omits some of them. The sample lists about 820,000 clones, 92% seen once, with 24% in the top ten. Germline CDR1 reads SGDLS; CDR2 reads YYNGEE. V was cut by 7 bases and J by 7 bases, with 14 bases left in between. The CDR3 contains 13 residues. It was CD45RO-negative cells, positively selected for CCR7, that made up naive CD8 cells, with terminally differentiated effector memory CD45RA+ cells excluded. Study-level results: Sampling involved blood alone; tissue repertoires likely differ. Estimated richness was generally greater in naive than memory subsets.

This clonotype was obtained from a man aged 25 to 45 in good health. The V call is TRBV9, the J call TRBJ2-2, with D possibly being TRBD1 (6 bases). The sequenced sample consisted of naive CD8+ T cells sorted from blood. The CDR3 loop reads CASSGQGIGELFF. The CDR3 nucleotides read TGTGCCAGCTCCGGTCAGGGGATCGGGGAGCTGTTTTTT.